This TCR beta chain was captured by sequencing in a study of cytotoxic CD8 clonotypes in ibrutinib-treated CLL. Unmatched junction bases numbered 9, after V lost 7 bases and J lost 4 bases. Germline V gene lookup returns CDR1 GTSNPN and CDR2 SVGIG (reference sequence). This CDR3 has 13 residues. Libraries were prepared by immunoSEQ multiplex PCR; TCRdb keeps only in-frame clonotypes and omits some of them. The repertoire holds 50,000 to 65,000 clones, with approximately 75% as singletons. The clonotype originates from a human donor with chronic lymphocytic leukemia. The specimen was PBMCs, collected after 12 months of ibrutinib treatment. This chain joins TRBV30 and TRBJ1-1; 7 bases line up with TRBD1. The CDR3 is CASQTGRVTEAFF. The CDR3 DNA reads TGTGCCTCCCAGACAGGGCGGGTCACTGAAGCTTTCTTT.